This T cell receptor (beta chain) was identified during a study of response to subunit inactivated influenza vaccine. In regard to this clonotype: Its cognate antigen is unknown.

TCRdb re-analysed the RT-PCR reads in MiXCR, keeping a single row per CDR3 protein. The table records hundreds of thousands of distinct CDR3 sequences, roughly 13% of them present only once. The study's findings and limits: Only a handful of new T cells, the authors suggested, are recruited with each seasonal influenza vaccination.

The CDR3 extends over 13 amino acids. Trimming took 8 bases from V and 5 from J, leaving 15 bases between them. The germline V gene has CDR1 ENHRY and CDR2 SYGVKD. The sequence came from a man between 45 and 60 years old who received an inactivated influenza vaccine. V is TRBV10-3 and J is TRBJ2-5; D gene uncertain. The sequencing here drew on PBMCs from blood, taken 14 to 15 days before vaccination. The CDR3 protein is CAILGRLGETQYF. CDR3 nucleotide sequence: TGTGCCATCCTAGGGCGCCTTGGGGAGACCCAGTACTTC.